Given below is one T cell receptor beta chain in context. The V gene end was trimmed by 5 bases and the J gene end by 6 bases; junction bases not matched to a gene: 10. Germline values: CDR1 LGHDT, CDR2 YNNKEL (reference sequence). The CDR3 length is 16 residues. Assay: immunoSEQ multiplex PCR; the TCRdb copy retains only in-frame clones and omits some. This table has hundreds of thousands of clones, around 82% appearing once. The data were taken from a study of blood T cell repertoires in COVID-19. What was sequenced was PBMCs or T cells enriched from blood (not recorded which). The receptor was isolated from a man aged 25-45 years with acute COVID-19. The rearrangement joins TRBV3-1 (or the pseudogene TRBV3-2) to TRBJ2-3, with 11 bases identical to TRBD2. Written as DNA, the CDR3 is TGTGCCAGCAGCATCCGTACTAGCGGGGGAGGGGATACGCAGTATTTT. Residues: CASSIRTSGGGDTQYF.